By share of the sample, the clone carrying this T cell receptor (beta chain) is medium-sized (0.01 to 0.1%). The target antigen is unknown. This record comes from a study of circulating CD8 cells and anti-PD-1 response in melanoma. Study context: About 45% of the 13 patients had prior targeted therapy or immunotherapy; seven did not. Response groups: complete/partial responders versus stable/progressive non-responders.

The study, taken as a whole, reports: Diversity ranked highest in DNEG and lowest in TIGIT subsets. Under 8% of TRB clonotypes were shared between subsets at M1.

The germline gives CDR1 MNHEY, CDR2 SMNVEV (reference sequence). The CDR3 has 14 residues. Trimming stripped 6 bases from V and 4 bases from J, with 15 bases between. From live CD3+CD8+TCRalphabeta+ cells, four PD-1 and/or TIGIT subsets were sorted. TCR libraries were prepared from around 15 ng of total RNA with the QIAseq Immune Repertoire TCR panel. TCRdb passed the reads through MiXCR, listing each CDR3 protein once. Counted here are 650 or so distinct CDR3 sequences, 9% occurring once; the ten biggest clones make up 29%. The sequence was collected from a human donor with melanoma. The chain is built from TRBV27 and TRBJ1-2, with a tentative D call TRBD1 (6 bases). The sequencing used CD8+ T cells from PBMCs, collected at baseline or after one month of anti-PD-1 therapy (not recorded which). The DNA of the CDR3 is TGTGCCAGCAGCCTAGGTGGACAGACCTATGGCTACACCTTC. Translating it yields CASSLGGQTYGYTF.